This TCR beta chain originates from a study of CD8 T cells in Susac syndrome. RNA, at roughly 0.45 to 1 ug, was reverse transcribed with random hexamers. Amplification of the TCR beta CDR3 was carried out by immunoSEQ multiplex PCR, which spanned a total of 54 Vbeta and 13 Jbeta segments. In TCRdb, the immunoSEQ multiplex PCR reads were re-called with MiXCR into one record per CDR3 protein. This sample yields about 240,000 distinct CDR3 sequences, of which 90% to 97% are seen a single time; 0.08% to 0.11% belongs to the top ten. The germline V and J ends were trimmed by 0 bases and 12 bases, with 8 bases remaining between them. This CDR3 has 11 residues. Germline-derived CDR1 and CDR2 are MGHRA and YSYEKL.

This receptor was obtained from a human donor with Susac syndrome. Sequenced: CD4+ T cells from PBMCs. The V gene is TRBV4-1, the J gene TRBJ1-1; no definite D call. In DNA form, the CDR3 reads TGCGCCAGCAGCCAAGATGCATTGACTTTCTTT. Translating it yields CASSQDALTFF.